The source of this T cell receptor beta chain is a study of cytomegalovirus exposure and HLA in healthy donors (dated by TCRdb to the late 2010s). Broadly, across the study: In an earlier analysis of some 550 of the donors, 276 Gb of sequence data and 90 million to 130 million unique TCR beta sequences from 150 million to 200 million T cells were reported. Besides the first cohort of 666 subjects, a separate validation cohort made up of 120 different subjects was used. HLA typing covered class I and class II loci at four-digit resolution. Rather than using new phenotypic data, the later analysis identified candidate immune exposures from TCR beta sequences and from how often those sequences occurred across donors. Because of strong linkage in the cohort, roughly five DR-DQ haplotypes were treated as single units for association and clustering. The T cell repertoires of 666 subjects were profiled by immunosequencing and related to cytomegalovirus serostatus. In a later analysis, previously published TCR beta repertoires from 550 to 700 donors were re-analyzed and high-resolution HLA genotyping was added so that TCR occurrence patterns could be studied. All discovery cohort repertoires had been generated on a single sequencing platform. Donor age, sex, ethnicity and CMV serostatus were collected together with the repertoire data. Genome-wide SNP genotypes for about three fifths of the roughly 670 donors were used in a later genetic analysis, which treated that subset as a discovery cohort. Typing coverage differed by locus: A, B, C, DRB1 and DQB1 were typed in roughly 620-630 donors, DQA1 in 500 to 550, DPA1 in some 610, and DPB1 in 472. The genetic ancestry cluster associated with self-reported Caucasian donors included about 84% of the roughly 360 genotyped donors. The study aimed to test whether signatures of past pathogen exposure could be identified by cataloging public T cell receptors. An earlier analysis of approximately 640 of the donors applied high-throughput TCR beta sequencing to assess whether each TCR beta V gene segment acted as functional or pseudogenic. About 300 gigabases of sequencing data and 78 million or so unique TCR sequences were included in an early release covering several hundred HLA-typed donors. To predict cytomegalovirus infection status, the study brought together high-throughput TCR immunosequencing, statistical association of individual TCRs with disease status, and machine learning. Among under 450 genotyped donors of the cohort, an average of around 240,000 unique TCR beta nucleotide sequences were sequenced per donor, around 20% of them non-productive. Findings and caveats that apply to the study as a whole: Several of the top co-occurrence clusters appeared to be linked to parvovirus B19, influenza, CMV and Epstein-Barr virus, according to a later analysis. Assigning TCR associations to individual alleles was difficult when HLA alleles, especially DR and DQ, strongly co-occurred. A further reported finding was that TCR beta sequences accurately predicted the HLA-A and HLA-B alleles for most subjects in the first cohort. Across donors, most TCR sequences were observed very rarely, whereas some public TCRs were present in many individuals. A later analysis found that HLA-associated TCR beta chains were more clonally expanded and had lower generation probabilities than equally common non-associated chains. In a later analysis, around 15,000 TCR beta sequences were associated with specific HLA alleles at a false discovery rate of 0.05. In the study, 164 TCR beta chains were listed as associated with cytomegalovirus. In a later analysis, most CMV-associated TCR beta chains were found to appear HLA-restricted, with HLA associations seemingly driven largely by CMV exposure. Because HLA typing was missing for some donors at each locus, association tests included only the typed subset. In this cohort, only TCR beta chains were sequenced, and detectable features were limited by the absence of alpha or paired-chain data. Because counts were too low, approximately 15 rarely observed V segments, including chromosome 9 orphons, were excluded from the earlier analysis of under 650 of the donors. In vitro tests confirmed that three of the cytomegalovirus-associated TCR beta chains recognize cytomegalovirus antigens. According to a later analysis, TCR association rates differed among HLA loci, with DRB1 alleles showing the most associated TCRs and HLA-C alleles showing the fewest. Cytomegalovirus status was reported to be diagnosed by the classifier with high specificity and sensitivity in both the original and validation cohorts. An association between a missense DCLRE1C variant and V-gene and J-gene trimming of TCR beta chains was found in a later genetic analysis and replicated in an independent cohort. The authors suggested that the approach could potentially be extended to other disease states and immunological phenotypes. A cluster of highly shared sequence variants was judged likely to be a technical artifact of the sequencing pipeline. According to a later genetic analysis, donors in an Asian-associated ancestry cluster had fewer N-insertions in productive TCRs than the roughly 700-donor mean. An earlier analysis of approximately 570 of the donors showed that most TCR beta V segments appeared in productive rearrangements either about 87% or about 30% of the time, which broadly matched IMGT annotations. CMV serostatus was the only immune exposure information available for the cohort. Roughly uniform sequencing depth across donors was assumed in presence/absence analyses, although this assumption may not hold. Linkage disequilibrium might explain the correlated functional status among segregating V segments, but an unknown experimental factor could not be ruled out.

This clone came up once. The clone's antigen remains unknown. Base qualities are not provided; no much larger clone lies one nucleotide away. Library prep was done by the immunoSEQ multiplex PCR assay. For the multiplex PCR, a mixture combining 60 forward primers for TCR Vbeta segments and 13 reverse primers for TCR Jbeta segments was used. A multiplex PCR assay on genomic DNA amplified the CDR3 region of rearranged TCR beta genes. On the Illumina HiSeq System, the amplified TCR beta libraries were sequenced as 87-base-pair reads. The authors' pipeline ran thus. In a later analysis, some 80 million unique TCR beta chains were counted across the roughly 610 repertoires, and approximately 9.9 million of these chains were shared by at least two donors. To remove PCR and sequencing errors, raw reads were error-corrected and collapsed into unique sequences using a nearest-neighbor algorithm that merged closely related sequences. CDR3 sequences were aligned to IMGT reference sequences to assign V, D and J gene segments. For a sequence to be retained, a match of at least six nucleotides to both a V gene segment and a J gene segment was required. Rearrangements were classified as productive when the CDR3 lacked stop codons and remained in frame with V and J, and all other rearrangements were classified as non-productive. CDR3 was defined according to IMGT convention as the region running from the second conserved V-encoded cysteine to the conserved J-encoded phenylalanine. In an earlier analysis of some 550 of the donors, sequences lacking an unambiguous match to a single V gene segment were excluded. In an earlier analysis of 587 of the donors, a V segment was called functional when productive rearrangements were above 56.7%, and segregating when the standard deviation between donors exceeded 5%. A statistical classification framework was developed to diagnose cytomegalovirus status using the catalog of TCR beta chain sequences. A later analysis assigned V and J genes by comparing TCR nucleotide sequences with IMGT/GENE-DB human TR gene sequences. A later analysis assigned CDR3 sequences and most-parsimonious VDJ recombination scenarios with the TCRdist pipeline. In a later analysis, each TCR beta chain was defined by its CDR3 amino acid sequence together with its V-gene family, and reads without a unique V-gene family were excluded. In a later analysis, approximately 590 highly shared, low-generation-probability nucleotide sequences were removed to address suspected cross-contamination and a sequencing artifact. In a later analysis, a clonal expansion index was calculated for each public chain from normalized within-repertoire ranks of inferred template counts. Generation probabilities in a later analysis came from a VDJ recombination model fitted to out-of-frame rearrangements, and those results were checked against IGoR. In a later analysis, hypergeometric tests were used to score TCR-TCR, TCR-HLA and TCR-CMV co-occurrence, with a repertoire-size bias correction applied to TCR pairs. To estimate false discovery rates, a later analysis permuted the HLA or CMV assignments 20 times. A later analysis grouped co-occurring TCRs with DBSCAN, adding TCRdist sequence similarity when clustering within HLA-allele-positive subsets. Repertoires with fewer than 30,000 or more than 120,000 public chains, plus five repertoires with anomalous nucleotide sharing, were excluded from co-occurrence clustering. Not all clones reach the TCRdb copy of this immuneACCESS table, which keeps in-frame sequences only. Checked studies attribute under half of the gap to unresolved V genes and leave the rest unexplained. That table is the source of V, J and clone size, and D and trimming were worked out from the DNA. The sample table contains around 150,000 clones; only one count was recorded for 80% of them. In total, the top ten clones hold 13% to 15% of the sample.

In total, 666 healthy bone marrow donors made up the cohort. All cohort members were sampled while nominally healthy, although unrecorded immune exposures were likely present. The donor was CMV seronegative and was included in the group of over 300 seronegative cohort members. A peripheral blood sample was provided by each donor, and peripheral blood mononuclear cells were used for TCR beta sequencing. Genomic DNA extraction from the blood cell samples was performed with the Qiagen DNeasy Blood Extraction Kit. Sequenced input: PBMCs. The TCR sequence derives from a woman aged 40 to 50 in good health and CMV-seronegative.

This receptor carries the CDR3 CASARAGTVTDTQYF. The nucleotide sequence reads TGTGCCAGCGCCCGGGCGGGGACTGTCACAGATACGCAGTATTTT. The sequence is built from TRBV4-2 and TRBJ2-3; the D gene is possibly TRBD2, with 6 bases matching. Deletion took 8 bases off V and 2 bases off J, with a span of 17 bases between the germline ends. The germline V gene specifies LGHNA as CDR1 and YNFKEQ as CDR2. Including cysteine and phenylalanine, the CDR3 has 15 amino acids. Solely the CDR3 DNA is kept, with 45 bases framed from the first base.